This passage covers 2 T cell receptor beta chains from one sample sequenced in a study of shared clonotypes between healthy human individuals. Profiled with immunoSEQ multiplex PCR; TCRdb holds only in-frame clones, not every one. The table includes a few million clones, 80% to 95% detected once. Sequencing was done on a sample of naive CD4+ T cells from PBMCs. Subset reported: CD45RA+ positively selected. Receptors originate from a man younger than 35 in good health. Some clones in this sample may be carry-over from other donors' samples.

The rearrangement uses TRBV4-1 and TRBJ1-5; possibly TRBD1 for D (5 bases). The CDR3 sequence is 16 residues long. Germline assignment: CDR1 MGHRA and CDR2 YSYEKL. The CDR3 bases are TGCGCTAAGGGACCGGTAAAACCGGGGTGCAATCAGCCCCAGCATTTT. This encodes CAKGPVKPGCNQPQHF.

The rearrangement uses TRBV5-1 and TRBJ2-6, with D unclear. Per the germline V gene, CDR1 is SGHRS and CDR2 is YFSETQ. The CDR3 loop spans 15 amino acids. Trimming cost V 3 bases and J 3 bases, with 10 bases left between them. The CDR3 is CASSSQQLGANVLTF. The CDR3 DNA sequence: TGCGCCAGCAGCTCCCAGCAGCTTGGGGCCAACGTCCTGACTTTC. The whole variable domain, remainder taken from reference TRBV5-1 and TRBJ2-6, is KAGVTQTPRYLIKTRGQQVTLSCSPISGHRSVSWYQQTPGQGLQFLFEYFSETQRNKGNFPGRFSGRQFSNSRSEMNVSTLELGDSALYLCASSSQQLGANVLTFGAGSRLTVL.